This is a list of T cell receptor beta chains from one sample in a study of response to subunit inactivated influenza vaccine. One entry per CDR3 protein, called by TCRdb with MiXCR from the RT-PCR reads. The sample consists of approximately 500,000 distinct CDR3 sequences, 14% of them appearing once. The sequencing here drew on PBMCs from blood, taken 11 to 12 days after vaccination. These receptors were collected from a man aged 50 to 59 who received an inactivated influenza vaccine. The CDR3 runs from the conserved cysteine through the conserved F or W. A D gene is named only where the DNA matches it firmly. Rows give clone size only sometimes, using once, few, many, or a class for an expanded clone.

clone size: NA
J gene: TRBJ2-7
D gene: NA
V gene: TRBV5-5
CDR3 length: 12
CDR3 protein: CASSLPMDEQYF
CDR3 DNA: TGTGCCAGCAGCTTGCCTATGGACGAGCAGTACTTC

clone size: few
J gene: TRBJ2-1
D gene: NA
V gene: TRBV4-1
CDR3 length: 15
CDR3 protein: CASSQMGLTVNEQFF
CDR3 DNA: TGCGCCAGCAGCCAGATGGGACTCACGGTGAATGAGCAGTTCTTC

clone size: few
J gene: TRBJ2-3
D gene: TRBD1
V gene: TRBV5-1
CDR3 length: 19
CDR3 protein: CASSYTKLSGQGMVYTQYF
CDR3 DNA: TGCGCCAGCAGCTATACCAAGCTTTCCGGACAGGGTATGGTTTATACGCAGTATTTT

clone size: NA
J gene: TRBJ2-3
D gene: NA
V gene: TRBV7-7
CDR3 length: 15
CDR3 protein: CASSLGGQNTDTQYF
CDR3 DNA: TGTGCTAGCAGCCTTGGGGGGCAGAACACAGATACGCAGTATTTT

clone size: NA
J gene: TRBJ1-5
D gene: NA
V gene: TRBV4-1
CDR3 length: 18
CDR3 protein: CASSRWAGPPNSNQPQHF
CDR3 DNA: TGCGCCAGCAGCCGTTGGGCGGGGCCCCCTAATAGCAATCAGCCCCAGCATTTT

clone size: few
J gene: TRBJ2-5
D gene: NA
V gene: TRBV15
CDR3 length: 12
CDR3 protein: CATSRSQETQYF
CDR3 DNA: TGTGCCACCAGCAGATCTCAAGAGACCCAGTACTTC

clone size: NA
J gene: TRBJ2-1
D gene: NA
V gene: TRBV9
CDR3 length: 14
CDR3 protein: CASSVQPSYNEQFF
CDR3 DNA: TGTGCCAGCAGCGTACAACCGAGTTACAATGAGCAGTTCTTC

clone size: few
J gene: TRBJ2-5
D gene: TRBD2
V gene: TRBV18
CDR3 length: 16
CDR3 protein: CASSPYSGGAGETQYF
CDR3 DNA: TGTGCCAGCTCACCTTATAGCGGGGGGGCCGGAGAGACCCAGTACTTC

clone size: few
J gene: TRBJ1-1
D gene: NA
V gene: TRBV20-1
CDR3 length: 12
CDR3 protein: CSAREGEPEAFF
CDR3 DNA: TGCAGTGCTAGAGAGGGGGAACCTGAAGCTTTCTTT

clone size: many
J gene: TRBJ1-1
D gene: NA
V gene: TRBV6-6
CDR3 length: 12
CDR3 protein: CASSYGQTEAFF
CDR3 DNA: TGTGCCAGCAGTTACGGGCAGACTGAAGCTTTCTTT

clone size: few
J gene: TRBJ2-7
D gene: TRBD2
V gene: TRBV20-1
CDR3 length: 16
CDR3 protein: CSARDLTSGSSYEQYF
CDR3 DNA: TGCAGTGCTAGAGATCTCACGAGCGGGAGCTCCTACGAGCAGTACTTC

clone size: many
J gene: TRBJ2-7
D gene: TRBD2
V gene: TRBV7-9
CDR3 length: 15
CDR3 protein: CASSLGGTSSYEQYF
CDR3 DNA: TGTGCCAGCAGCTTAGGTGGGACTAGCTCCTACGAGCAGTACTTC

clone size: few
J gene: TRBJ1-4
D gene: NA
V gene: TRBV4-3
CDR3 length: 13
CDR3 protein: CASSTYIGGKLFF
CDR3 DNA: TGCGCCAGCAGCACTTATATCGGGGGAAAACTGTTTTTT

clone size: NA
J gene: TRBJ1-1
D gene: TRBD1
V gene: TRBV7-2
CDR3 length: 16
CDR3 protein: CASSLGGGGLNTEAFF
CDR3 DNA: TGTGCCAGCAGCTTAGGTGGAGGGGGCCTGAACACTGAAGCTTTCTTT

clone size: few
J gene: TRBJ2-5
D gene: TRBD2
V gene: TRBV9
CDR3 length: 15
CDR3 protein: CASSDSGSFGETQYF
CDR3 DNA: TGTGCCAGCAGCGATAGCGGGAGCTTTGGGGAGACCCAGTACTTC

clone size: NA
J gene: TRBJ2-5
D gene: TRBD1
V gene: TRBV5-1
CDR3 length: 16
CDR3 protein: CASSLAGTGKVETQYF
CDR3 DNA: TGCGCCAGCAGCTTGGCCGGGACAGGGAAGGTGGAGACCCAGTACTTC

clone size: NA
J gene: TRBJ2-1
D gene: NA
V gene: TRBV12-3/TRBV12-4
CDR3 length: 12
CDR3 protein: CASRARQREQFF
CDR3 DNA: TGTGCCAGCAGGGCGAGACAGAGGGAGCAGTTCTTC

clone size: NA
J gene: TRBJ2-1
D gene: NA
V gene: TRBV5-1
CDR3 length: 16
CDR3 protein: CASSRVGSPEGNEQFF
CDR3 DNA: TGCGCCAGCAGCCGCGTCGGGTCCCCCGAGGGCAATGAGCAGTTCTTC

clone size: NA
J gene: TRBJ2-5
D gene: NA
V gene: TRBV6-2/TRBV6-3
CDR3 length: 13
CDR3 protein: CASSSGQIGTQYF
CDR3 DNA: TGTGCCAGCAGCTCCGGACAGATAGGGACCCAGTACTTC

clone size: NA
J gene: TRBJ2-1
D gene: TRBD2
V gene: TRBV4-3
CDR3 length: 16
CDR3 protein: CASSQDGAGTYNEQFF
CDR3 DNA: TGCGCCAGCAGCCAAGATGGAGCGGGAACCTACAATGAGCAGTTCTTC

clone size: NA
J gene: TRBJ2-2
D gene: TRBD1
V gene: TRBV5-1
CDR3 length: 17
CDR3 protein: CASSLLWTGTVTGELFF
CDR3 DNA: TGCGCCAGCAGCTTACTTTGGACAGGGACGGTCACCGGGGAGCTGTTTTTT

clone size: NA
J gene: TRBJ2-1
D gene: TRBD2
V gene: TRBV20-1
CDR3 length: 15
CDR3 protein: CSAGTSGTSVGEQFF
CDR3 DNA: TGCAGTGCCGGGACTAGCGGGACTTCAGTGGGTGAGCAGTTCTTC

clone size: many
J gene: TRBJ2-3
D gene: TRBD2
V gene: TRBV9
CDR3 length: 16
CDR3 protein: CASSVDLAGGSDTQYF
CDR3 DNA: TGTGCCAGCAGCGTAGATCTAGCGGGGGGCTCAGATACGCAGTATTTT